This TCR beta chain is from a study of T-cell memory formation after mild COVID-19. General study findings and limits: Some clones that responded were present in memory (sampled pre-infection), which suggests cross-reactive memory joined.

TCRdb re-derived calls from the 5' RACE reads in MiXCR, one entry per CDR3 protein. This sample has about 260,000 distinct CDR3 sequences; roughly 8% occur once, and the top ten carry 20% to 25%. With regard to this clonotype: Its specificity is unknown.

The J segment lost 6 bases and the V segment lost 6 bases, leaving 9 bases of the junction unmatched. The CDR3 is 17 residues long. Germline loops: CDR1 SNHLY, CDR2 FYNNEI. The sequenced sample was PBMCs or a T cell subset sorted from them (not recorded which). The sequence was collected from a young man who had mild COVID-19 (a few samples of this study predate the infection). Cell type and time point are not known. The chain joins TRBV2 to TRBJ2-3; the match to TRBD2 covers 16 bases. In DNA, the CDR3 is TGTGCCAGCAGCCCGGGACTAGCGGGGGGGGCCTACGATACGCAGTATTTT. This sequence encodes CASSPGLAGGAYDTQYF.